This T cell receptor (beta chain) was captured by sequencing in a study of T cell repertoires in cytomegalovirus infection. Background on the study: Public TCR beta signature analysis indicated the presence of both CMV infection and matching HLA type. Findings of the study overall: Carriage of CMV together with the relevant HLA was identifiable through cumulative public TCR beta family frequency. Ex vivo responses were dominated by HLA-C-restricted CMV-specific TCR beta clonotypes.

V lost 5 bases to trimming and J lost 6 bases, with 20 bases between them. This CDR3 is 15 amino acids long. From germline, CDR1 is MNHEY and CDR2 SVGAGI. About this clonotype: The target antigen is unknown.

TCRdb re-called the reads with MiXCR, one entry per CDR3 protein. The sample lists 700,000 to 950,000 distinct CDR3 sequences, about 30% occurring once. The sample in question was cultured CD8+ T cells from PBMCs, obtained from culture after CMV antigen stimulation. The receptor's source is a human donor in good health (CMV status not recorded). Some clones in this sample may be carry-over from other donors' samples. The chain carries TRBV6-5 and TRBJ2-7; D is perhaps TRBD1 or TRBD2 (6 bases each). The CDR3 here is CASSAFGGEGREQYF. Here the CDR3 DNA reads TGTGCCAGCAGTGCCTTCGGGGGCGAGGGCCGCGAGCAGTACTTC.